The present T cell receptor (beta chain) was sequenced within a study of blood T cell repertoires in COVID-19. Turning to the study itself: Sample material is recorded as cDNA or gDNA derived from T cells, B-cell-depleted T cells, or PBMCs.

The protocol was immunoSEQ multiplex PCR, while the TCRdb copy is restricted to in-frame clones and leaves out a portion. The repertoire holds about 97,000 clones, approximately 90% seen once, with 15% in the top ten. V was shortened by 3 bases and J by 7 bases, with 16 bases between the two germline ends. CDR1 and CDR2 from the germline V gene are MNHEY and SMNVEV (reference sequence). This CDR3 has 15 residues. This TCR was recovered from a human donor in a cohort sampled during active COVID-19. Sequencing was carried out using peripheral blood. V is TRBV27 and J is TRBJ2-1; the D gene is possibly TRBD2 (5 bases). In DNA, the CDR3 is TGTGCCAGCAGTTTTAAGGACTCTCCAGCGAATGAGCAGTTCTTC. It yields the protein CASSFKDSPANEQFF.